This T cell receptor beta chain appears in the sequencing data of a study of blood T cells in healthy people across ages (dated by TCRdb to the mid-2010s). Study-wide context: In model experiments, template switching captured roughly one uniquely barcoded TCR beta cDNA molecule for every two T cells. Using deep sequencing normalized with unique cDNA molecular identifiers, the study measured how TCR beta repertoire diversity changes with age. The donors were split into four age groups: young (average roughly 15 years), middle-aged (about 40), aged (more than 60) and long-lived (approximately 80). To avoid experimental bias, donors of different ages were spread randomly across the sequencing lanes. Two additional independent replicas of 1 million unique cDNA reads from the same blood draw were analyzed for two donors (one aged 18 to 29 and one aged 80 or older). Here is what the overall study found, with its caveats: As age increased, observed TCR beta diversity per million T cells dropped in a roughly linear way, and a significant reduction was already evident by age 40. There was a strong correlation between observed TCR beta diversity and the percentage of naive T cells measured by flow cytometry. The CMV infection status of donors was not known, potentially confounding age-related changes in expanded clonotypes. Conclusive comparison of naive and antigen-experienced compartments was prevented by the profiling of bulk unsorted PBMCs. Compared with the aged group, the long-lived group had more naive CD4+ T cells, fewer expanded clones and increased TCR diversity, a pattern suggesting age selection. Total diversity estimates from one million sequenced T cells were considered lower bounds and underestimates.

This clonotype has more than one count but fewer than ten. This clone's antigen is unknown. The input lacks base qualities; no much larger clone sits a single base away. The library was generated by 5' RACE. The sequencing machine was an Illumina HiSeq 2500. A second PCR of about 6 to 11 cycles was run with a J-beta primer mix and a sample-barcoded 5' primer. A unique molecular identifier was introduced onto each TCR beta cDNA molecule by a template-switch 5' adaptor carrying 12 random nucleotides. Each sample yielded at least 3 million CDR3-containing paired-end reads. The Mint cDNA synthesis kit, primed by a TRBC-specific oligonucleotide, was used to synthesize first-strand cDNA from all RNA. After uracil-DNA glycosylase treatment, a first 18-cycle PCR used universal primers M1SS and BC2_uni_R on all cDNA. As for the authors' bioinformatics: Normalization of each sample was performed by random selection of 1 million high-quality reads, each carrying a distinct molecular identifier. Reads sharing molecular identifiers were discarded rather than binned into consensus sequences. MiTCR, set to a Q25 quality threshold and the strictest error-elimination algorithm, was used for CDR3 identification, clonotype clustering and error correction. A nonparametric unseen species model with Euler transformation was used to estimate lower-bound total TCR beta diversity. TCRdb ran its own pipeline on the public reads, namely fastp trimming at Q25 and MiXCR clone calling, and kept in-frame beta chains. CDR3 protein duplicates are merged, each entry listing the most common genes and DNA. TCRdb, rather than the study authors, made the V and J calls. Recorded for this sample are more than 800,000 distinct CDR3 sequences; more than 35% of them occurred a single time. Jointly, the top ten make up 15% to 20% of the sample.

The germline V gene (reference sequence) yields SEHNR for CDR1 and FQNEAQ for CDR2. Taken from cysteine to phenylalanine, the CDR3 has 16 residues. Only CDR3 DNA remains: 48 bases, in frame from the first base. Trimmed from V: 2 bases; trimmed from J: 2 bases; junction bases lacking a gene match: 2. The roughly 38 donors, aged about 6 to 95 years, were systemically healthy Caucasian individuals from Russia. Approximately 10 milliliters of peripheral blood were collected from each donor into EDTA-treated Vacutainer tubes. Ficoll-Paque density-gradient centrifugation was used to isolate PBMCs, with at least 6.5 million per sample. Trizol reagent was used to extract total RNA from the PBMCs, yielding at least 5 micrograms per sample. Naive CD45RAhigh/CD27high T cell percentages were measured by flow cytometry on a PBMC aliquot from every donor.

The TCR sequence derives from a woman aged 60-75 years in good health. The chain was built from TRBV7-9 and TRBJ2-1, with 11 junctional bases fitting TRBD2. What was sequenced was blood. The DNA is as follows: TGTGCCAGCAGCTTAAGACTAGCGGGACCCTACAATGAGCAGTTCTTC. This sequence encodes CASSLRLAGPYNEQFF. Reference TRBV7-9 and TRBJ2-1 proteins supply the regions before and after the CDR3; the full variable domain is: DTGVSQNPRHKITKRGQNVTFRCDPISEHNRLYWYRQTLGQGPEFLTYFQNEAQLEKSRLLSDRFSAERPKGSFSTLEIQRTEQGDSAMYLCASSLRLAGPYNEQFFGPGTRLTVL.